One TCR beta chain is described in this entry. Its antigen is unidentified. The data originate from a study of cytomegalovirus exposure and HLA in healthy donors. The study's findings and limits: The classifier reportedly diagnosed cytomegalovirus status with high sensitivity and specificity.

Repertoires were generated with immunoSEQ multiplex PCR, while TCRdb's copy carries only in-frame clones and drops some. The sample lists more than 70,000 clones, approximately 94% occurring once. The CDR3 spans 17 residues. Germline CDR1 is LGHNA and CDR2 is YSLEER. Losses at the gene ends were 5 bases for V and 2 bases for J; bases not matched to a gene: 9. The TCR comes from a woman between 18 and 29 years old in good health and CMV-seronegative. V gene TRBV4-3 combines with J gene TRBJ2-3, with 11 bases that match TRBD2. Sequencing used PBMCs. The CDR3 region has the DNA TGCGCCAGCAGCTCACATAGGGGACTAGCGGACACAGATACGCAGTATTTT. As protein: CASSSHRGLADTDTQYF.